The 5 T cell receptor beta chains below were found in one sample sequenced in a study of T cell clonality in common variable immunodeficiency. Method: immunoSEQ multiplex PCR; TCRdb's copy keeps in-frame clones and lacks some. This sample includes about 33,000 clones with no singletons; its ten biggest clones take up 5.5% to 7%. Points from the study as a whole: Common variable immunodeficiency TCR beta sequences reportedly had fewer deletions and N-nucleotide insertions.

Antigens of these TCRs are unknown. The sample comprised peripheral blood mononuclear cells. The receptor set was obtained from a human donor with common variable immunodeficiency.

This clone has ten or more counts. The sequence runs out 3 residues before the end of the CDR3; the remainder is reconstructed from the germline J gene. J is TRBJ2-3 and V is TRBV6-1; unclear D gene. Germline CDR1 is MNHNS and CDR2 is SASEGT. The CDR3 contains 14 residues. Trimming shortened V by 4 bases and J by 0 bases, and 8 bases separated the two germline ends. This CDR3 reads CASSVETSTDTQYF. The CDR3 bases that were read are TGTGCCAGCAGTGTTGAGACTAGCACAGATACG.

Regarding this clone: Read sequence stops 3 residues before the CDR3 end, and the germline J gene provides the missing end. The J gene is TRBJ2-7, the V gene TRBV30; TRBD1 is a possible D gene (6 bases). In germline, CDR1 is GTSNPN, CDR2 SVGIG (reference sequence). V lost 1 base and J lost 0, with 7 bases in between. The CDR3 sequence is 13 residues long. CDR3 protein: CAWSEDSSYEQYF. CDR3 bases read: TGTGCCTGGAGTGAGGACAGCTCCTACGAG.

As regards this clone: The read gets to within 3 residues of the CDR3 end, and the germline J gene fills in the rest. This chain links TRBV30 with TRBJ2-7, with 8 bases that match TRBD2. Germline loops: CDR1 GTSNPN, CDR2 SVGIG (reference sequence). Losses at the gene ends were 1 base for V and 6 bases for J; bases not matched to a gene: 11. The CDR3 runs 15 residues. This CDR3 reads CAWSARILADGEQYF. The part of the CDR3 DNA that was read is TGTGCCTGGAGTGCGCGGATACTAGCGGATGGCGAG.

This clone was counted between two and nine times. The CDR3 end is not reached by the read, which stops 3 residues before it; the germline J gene fills it in. The chain couples TRBV6-1 to TRBJ2-1; D remains ambiguous. This CDR3 has 15 residues. The V end was cut by 4 bases, the J end by 0 bases, with 10 bases between. Germline CDR1 reads MNHNS; CDR2 reads SASEGT. The CDR3 sequence is CASSAPIGSYNEQFF. CDR3 DNA, as far as it was read: TGTGCCAGCAGTGCGCCGATCGGCTCCTACAATGAG.

Many counts were recorded for this clone. The read comes to an end 3 residues before the CDR3 does, leaving the germline J gene to fill in the end. The chain is built from TRBV19 and TRBJ1-6; possible D gene TRBD1, 6 bases. Germline CDR1 LNHDA, CDR2 SQIVND (reference sequence). The CDR3 totals 13 residues. V shed 6 bases and J shed 7 bases, with 10 bases lying between them. CDR3 loop: CASRQGGNSPLHF. Partial CDR3 DNA: TGTGCCAGTAGACAGGGCGGAAATTCACCC.